Reported below is one T cell receptor beta chain. This clone was seen once. There is no known antigen for this receptor. Base quality data are lacking; no much larger clone is found one base away. The trial excluded patients who had a history of autoimmune disease or were on systemic immunosuppression. In every dose cohort, peripheral blood was drawn for TCR sequencing at baseline, cycle 4 day 1, and cycle 7 day 1. Samples came from an open-label, multicenter, first-in-human phase I dose-escalation trial of ivuxolimab. Adults with locally advanced or metastatic melanoma, renal cell carcinoma, hepatocellular carcinoma or head and neck squamous cell carcinoma were enrolled in the trial. CD4+ and CD8+ T cells were sorted separately from peripheral blood before TCR sequencing. The record originates from a study of OX40 agonist ivuxolimab in advanced cancers. In terms of the full investigation: Ivuxolimab was a fully human IgG2 agonistic monoclonal antibody targeting the costimulatory receptor OX40 (CD134). Intravenous ivuxolimab was administered to patients every 2 weeks at six dose levels: 0.01, 0.1, 0.3, 1.5, 3 and 10 mg/kg. Among the 50 to 55 dose-escalation patients, about 19 had hepatocellular carcinoma, about 15 melanoma, 9 renal cell carcinoma and 9 head and neck cancer. In the dose-escalation cohort, 82.7% of patients were male, and the mean age was around 60 years, with a range of about 23 to 80. Patients were allowed to have had prior anti-PD-1, anti-PD-L1 or anti-CTLA-4 therapy, and around 37% of the dose-escalation patients had previously received checkpoint inhibitors. Partial responses were achieved by three dose-escalation patients, of whom one had hepatocellular carcinoma and two had cutaneous melanoma. The purpose of peripheral TCRbeta sequencing was to test whether ivuxolimab changed TCR sequence diversity and led to clonal T-cell expansion. The paper describes the monotherapy dose-escalation part (N ≈ 51 patients) of the phase I trial of ivuxolimab.

Overall study results and their limits: Clonal expansion of both CD4+ and CD8+ blood T cells was observed from baseline to week 6 at doses 0.1 to 3.0 mg/kg. After ivuxolimab, more expanded clones were found on average in CD8+ T cells than in CD4+ T cells. Low levels of normalized T-cell clonal expansion were also seen in some nonresponding patients. The antigen specificity of the clonally expanded peripheral T cells was not determined. In the 0.1-3.0 mg/kg groups, partial responders had among the lowest normalized peripheral clonal expansion, particularly in CD8+ T cells.

For sequencing of the TCRbeta CDR3 region, genomic DNA was extracted from the sorted cells. TCRbeta CDR3 regions were sequenced using the immunoSEQ Assay. Imported from immuneACCESS, the table was reduced by TCRdb to in-frame sequences with V and J called. These copies leave out some clones; in studies compared against another copy, an unresolved V gene accounts for under half, and the cause of the remainder is not known. The sample profile shows roughly 100,000 clones; 95% to 97% of them were found once. The top ten clonotypes cover 2% to 2.5% of the sample. The CDR3 has 16 amino acids, counting the end cysteine and phenylalanine. Just the 48-base CDR3 DNA is kept, in frame starting at base 1. Sequences SEHNR (CDR1) and FQNEAQ (CDR2) are obtained from the germline V gene (reference sequence). V lost 5 bases and J lost 9 bases; the stretch between them is 20 bases long.

Recombination linked TRBV7-9 to TRBJ1-6, and TRBD1 may be the D gene, going by 5 matching bases. The material sequenced was CD4+ or CD8+ T cells sorted from blood, taken in a trial of the OX40 agonist ivuxolimab. The source is an adult with an advanced solid tumor such as melanoma, head and neck, liver or kidney cancer. The DNA sequence is given as TGTGCCAGCAGCACCGAGGAGCAGGGCCCGATTTCACCCCTCCACTTT. Translation gives CASSTEEQGPISPLHF.